This T cell receptor beta chain was captured in a study of PD-1 blockade in classical Hodgkin lymphoma. Only in-frame clones appear in the TCRdb table, and some are missing; sequencing was by immunoSEQ multiplex PCR. The sample includes about 12,000 clones, more than 65% of them seen just once. This clone has just a few counts. Relapses following autologous stem cell transplantation were seen in all patients, with brentuximab vedotin exposure varying. The investigators isolated CD8+ T cells from thawed PBMCs using magnetic negative selection. The receptor comes from a human donor with classical Hodgkin lymphoma. Sequencing used CD8+ T cells from blood, obtained at baseline.

CDR3 amino acids: CASSLSLGTEAFF. The CDR3 nucleotides are TGTGCCAGCAGCTTATCCCTAGGCACTGAAGCTTTCTTT. This sequence joins TRBV7-4 and TRBJ1-1; D uncertain. The CDR3 length is 13 residues. V gave up 2 bases and J gave up 4 bases, with 8 bases separating them. The germline V gene encodes CDR1 SGHVT and CDR2 SQSDAQ.